This T cell receptor (beta chain) is drawn from a study of T cell responses to AZD1222 COVID-19 vaccine. V dropped 5 bases and J dropped 3; count of bases not matched to a gene: 7. The CDR3 is 15 residues long. Germline CDR1 LNHDA, CDR2 SQIVND (reference sequence). Points from the study as a whole: Possibly, clonal diversity was underestimated; donors were largely white British and included more females.

The assay was immunoSEQ multiplex PCR, and TCRdb's table has in-frame clones only and misses some. Found here are 130,000 to 150,000 clones, 75% to 95% of them singletons; the top ten hold roughly 2.8%. Of note for this clone: Its cognate antigen is unknown.

The V and J genes are TRBV19 and TRBJ1-2, with 9 bases identical to TRBD1. Specimen: peripheral blood, collected on day 0 of MenACWY control vaccination. The TCR comes from an adult in good health. The CDR3 bases are TGTGCCAGTAGTCCGCCCGGACAGGGGCACTATGGCTACACCTTC. Translating gives CASSPPGQGHYGYTF.